This record covers a single T cell receptor beta chain. TCRdb's copy holds only in-frame clones and misses some; the assay was immunoSEQ multiplex PCR. Of approximately 120,000 clones in the sample, approximately 91% were seen once. This specimen belongs to a study of T cell responses to AZD1222 COVID-19 vaccine. CDR1 is MDHEN and CDR2 is SYDVKM in the germline V gene. The CDR3 sequence is 13 residues long. V was trimmed by 4 bases and J by 0 bases, leaving 6 bases between them. This chain joins TRBV28 and TRBJ1-2; D might be TRBD1 (6 bases). Sequencing used peripheral blood, obtained on day 0 of AZD1222 vaccination. This TCR derives from an adult in good health. CDR3 residues: CASSWTANYGYTF. DNA for the CDR3: TGTGCCAGCAGTTGGACAGCTAACTATGGCTACACCTTC.